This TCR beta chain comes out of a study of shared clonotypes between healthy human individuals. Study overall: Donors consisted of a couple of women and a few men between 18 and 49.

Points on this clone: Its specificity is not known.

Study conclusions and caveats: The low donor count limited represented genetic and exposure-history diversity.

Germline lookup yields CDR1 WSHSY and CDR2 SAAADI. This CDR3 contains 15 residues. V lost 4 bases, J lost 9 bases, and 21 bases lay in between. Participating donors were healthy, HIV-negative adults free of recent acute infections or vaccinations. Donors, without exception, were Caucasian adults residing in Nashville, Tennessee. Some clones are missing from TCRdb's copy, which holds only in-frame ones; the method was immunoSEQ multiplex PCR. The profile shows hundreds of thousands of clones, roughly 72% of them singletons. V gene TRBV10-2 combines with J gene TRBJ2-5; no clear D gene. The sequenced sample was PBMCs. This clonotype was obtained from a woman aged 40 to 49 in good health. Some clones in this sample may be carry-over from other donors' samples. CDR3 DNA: TGCGCCAGCAGTGGTTTTCAGAGTGACTCTGCTTCCCAGTACTTC. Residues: CASSGFQSDSASQYF.